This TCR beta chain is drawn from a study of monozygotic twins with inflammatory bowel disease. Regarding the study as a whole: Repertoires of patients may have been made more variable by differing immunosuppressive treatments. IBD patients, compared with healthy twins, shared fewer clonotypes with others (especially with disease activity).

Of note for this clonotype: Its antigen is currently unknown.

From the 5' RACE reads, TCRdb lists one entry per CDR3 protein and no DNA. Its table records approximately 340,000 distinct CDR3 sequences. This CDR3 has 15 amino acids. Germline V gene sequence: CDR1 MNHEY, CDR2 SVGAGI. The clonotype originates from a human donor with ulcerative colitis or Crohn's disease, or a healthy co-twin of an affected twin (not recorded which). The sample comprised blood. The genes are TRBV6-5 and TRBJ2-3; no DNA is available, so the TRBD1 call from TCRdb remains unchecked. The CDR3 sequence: CASSFPGQGPDTQYF.